The 26 T cell receptor beta chains presented below share a single source sample, sequenced in a study of shared clonotypes between healthy human individuals. TCRdb keeps only in-frame clones here, not all; method: immunoSEQ multiplex PCR. This table holds hundreds of thousands of clones, roughly 70% found once. What was sequenced was memory CD4+ T cells sorted from blood. The sample's subset: CD45RA-negative fraction. The receptors derive from a woman in her thirties in good health.

This clone was detected only once. The rearrangement joins TRBV5-6 to TRBJ2-7; 8 nucleotides match TRBD1. The V gene's germline CDR1 is SGHDT and CDR2 YYEEEE. The length of the CDR3 is 12 residues. V lost 4 bases and J lost 3; bases outside the gene matches: 0. The DNA of the CDR3 is TGTGCCAGCAGCGGGACAGGCTACGAGCAGTACTTC. Amino acid sequence: CASSGTGYEQYF.

This clone was observed a single time. The chain combines TRBV2 with TRBJ1-2; D unclear. The ends were cut back, 1 base at V and 3 bases at J, with 12 bases in the middle. In germline, CDR1 is SNHLY, CDR2 FYNNEI. The CDR3 runs to 15 residues. The chain's CDR3 is CASSEGLAGDYGYTF. In nucleotides, the CDR3 is TGTGCCAGCAGTGAAGGTTTGGCTGGGGACTATGGCTACACCTTC.

The chain joins TRBV5-4 to TRBJ1-2; no definite D call. The germline CDR1 and CDR2 sequences are SGHNT and YYREEE (reference sequence). The CDR3 spans 12 residues. The V end lost 4 bases, the J end lost 5 bases, and 9 bases lay between the germline ends. The CDR3 DNA reads TGTGCCAGCAGCATGGACGGATATGGCTACACCTTC. It codes for CASSMDGYGYTF.

This sequence joins TRBV19 and TRBJ1-5; D may be TRBD1 (6 bases). The CDR3 is 17 amino acids. The V and J ends lost 7 bases and 0 bases respectively, with 19 bases between them. Germline assignment: CDR1 LNHDA and CDR2 SQIVND (reference sequence). As DNA, the CDR3 is TGTGCCAGTACCCCCGGACAGCATAGGCTTAGCAATCAGCCCCAGCATTTT. Its translation is CASTPGQHRLSNQPQHF.

With respect to this clone: Within the sample, other DNA sequences also encode this same CDR3. The chain has TRBV19 and TRBJ2-7; D remains ambiguous. Germline V gene sequence: CDR1 LNHDA, CDR2 SQIVND (reference sequence). The CDR3 is 13 residues long. The V end lost 5 bases, the J end lost 5 bases, and 13 bases lay between the germline ends. This CDR3 is CASSATGPHEQYF. CDR3 coding DNA: TGTGCCAGTAGTGCTACCGGACCACACGAGCAGTACTTC.

This CDR3 is CASSYGDRGGQPQHF. The DNA of the CDR3 is TGTGCCAGCAGTTACGGTGACAGGGGCGGACAGCCCCAGCATTTT. This chain connects TRBV6-6 to TRBJ1-5; TRBD1 matches 8 bases. Unmatched junction bases numbered 7, after V lost 2 bases and J lost 7 bases. CDR3 length: 15 amino acids. CDR1 and CDR2 from the germline V gene are MNHNY and SVGAGI (reference sequence).

The V gene is TRBV6-5, the J gene TRBJ2-1; D unresolved. This CDR3 comprises 16 residues. The V end was cut by 2 bases, the J end by 0 bases, with 11 bases between. CDR1 and CDR2 from the germline V gene are MNHEY and SVGAGI. CDR3 sequence: CASSYELGSSYNEQFF. The CDR3 nucleotides are TGTGCCAGCAGTTACGAGTTGGGAAGCTCCTACAATGAGCAGTTCTTC.

The genes are TRBV28 and TRBJ2-3; possible D gene TRBD1, 5 bases. CDR1 and CDR2 from the germline V gene are MDHEN and SYDVKM. The V gene lost 4 bases and the J gene lost 1 base, with 15 bases spanning the gap. CDR3 length: 16 residues. The CDR3 nucleotides are TGTGCCAGCAGTTCCTTGACAGCAACTGGCACAGATACGCAGTATTTT. This encodes CASSSLTATGTDTQYF.

This rearrangement joins TRBV15 to TRBJ1-1; a possible D gene is TRBD1 (6 bases). Germline CDR1 reads LNHNV; CDR2 reads YYDKDF (reference sequence). The V end lost 5 bases, the J end lost 4 bases, and 14 bases lay between the germline ends. The CDR3 runs 14 residues. The CDR3 region has the DNA TGTGCCACCAGCGGAACAGGGATGGGCACTGAAGCTTTCTTT. Translating it yields CATSGTGMGTEAFF.

A word on this clone: The sample has other DNA sequences that encode this CDR3 too. V usage is TRBV13 and J usage is TRBJ1-2; D is undetermined. Trimming cost V 1 base and J 5 bases, with 8 bases left between them. Germline CDR1 reads PRHDT; CDR2 reads FYEKMQ (reference sequence). CDR3 length: 13 amino acids. CDR3 residues: CASSLEGLYGYTF. The DNA for the CDR3 is TGTGCCAGCAGCTTAGAAGGGTTGTATGGCTACACCTTC.

This clone was found a few times. V usage is TRBV7-3 and J usage is TRBJ2-1, with a possible D match to TRBD1 (5 bases). Trimming cost V 6 bases and J 0 bases, with 12 bases left between them. Germline CDR1 and CDR2: SGHTA and FQGTGA. The CDR3 contains 15 residues. The DNA for the CDR3 is TGTGCCAGCAGTCCCGACAGCCGCTCCTACAATGAGCAGTTCTTC. As protein: CASSPDSRSYNEQFF.

This clone was counted between two and nine times. This rearrangement joins TRBV28 to TRBJ2-7; TRBD2 agrees at 13 bases. V was pared by 6 bases and J by 9 bases, with 11 bases of the junction left unmatched. This CDR3 is built from 15 residues. In germline, CDR1 is MDHEN, CDR2 SYDVKM. CDR3 in amino acids: CASSVPGLAGKGQYF. CDR3 DNA: TGTGCCAGCAGCGTACCGGGACTAGCGGGAAAGGGGCAGTACTTC.

V and J are TRBV28 and TRBJ2-7; TRBD2 agrees at 14 bases. The CDR3 is 17 residues long. V shed 3 bases and J 6 bases; nucleotides not matched to a gene: 10. The germline V gene encodes CDR1 MDHEN and CDR2 SYDVKM. CDR3 residues: CASSFRGLAGVRREQYF. The CDR3 DNA reads as TGTGCCAGCAGTTTTAGGGGACTAGCGGGAGTTCGACGCGAGCAGTACTTC. Looking up the rest from reference TRBV28 and TRBJ2-7 gives the full variable domain: DVKVTQSSRYLVKRTGEKVFLECVQDMDHENMFWYRQDPGLGLRLIYFSYDVKMKEKGDIPEGYSVSREKKERFSLILESASTNQTSMYLCASSFRGLAGVRREQYFGPGTRLTVT.

The chain joins TRBV19 to TRBJ2-1; 11 nucleotides align to TRBD2. CDR3 length: 15 amino acids. Losses at the gene ends were 4 bases for V and 10 bases for J; bases not matched to a gene: 9. Germline V gene data show CDR1 as LNHDA and CDR2 as SQIVND (reference sequence). The CDR3 spells CASSTPGSGRAEQFF. The DNA for the CDR3 is TGTGCCAGTAGTACCCCGGGTAGCGGGAGGGCGGAGCAGTTCTTC.

This clone was recorded a few times. The V gene is TRBV7-9, the J gene TRBJ2-7, with D perhaps matching TRBD1 or TRBD2 (6 bases each). Germline lookup yields CDR1 SEHNR and CDR2 FQNEAQ (reference sequence). Trimming cost V 7 bases and J 7 bases, with 11 bases left between them. This CDR3 comprises 11 residues. The DNA for the CDR3 is TGTGCCAGCACACGGGGGCGTGAGCAGTACTTC. The encoded protein is CASTRGREQYF.

As for this clone: A much more abundant neighbour one base away suggests this may be a read error. The sample contains more than one DNA sequence encoding this CDR3. The gene calls are TRBV19 and TRBJ2-2; D is perhaps TRBD1 (6 bases). This CDR3 has 17 residues. Germline V gives CDR1 LNHDA, CDR2 SQIVND (reference sequence). DNA for the CDR3: TGTGCTAGTAGTAAACAACAGATACAGGGTTACACCGGGGAGCTGTTTTTT. Amino acids: CASSKQQIQGYTGELFF.

This clone is a singleton in its sample. The V gene is TRBV9, the J gene TRBJ2-1; 9 bases map to TRBD2. Germline CDR1 and CDR2: SGDLS and YYNGEE. J lost 0 bases, V lost 0 bases, and 4 bases had no gene match. The CDR3 runs 17 residues. The CDR3 spells CASSVAPSGVSYNEQFF. CDR3 sequence (DNA): TGTGCCAGCAGCGTAGCGCCTAGCGGGGTCTCCTACAATGAGCAGTTCTTC.

This clone turned up a few times. The same CDR3 arises from other DNA sequences in this sample as well. The J gene is TRBJ1-2, the V gene TRBV28, with 7 bases aligning to TRBD1. Germline trimming cut 3 bases from V and 4 bases from J; bases unmatched to any gene: 2. The CDR3 sequence is 13 residues long. Germline V CDR1 and CDR2: MDHEN, SYDVKM. CDR3 in DNA: TGTGCCAGCAGTTTCAGGGGGAGCTATGGCTACACCTTC. Its protein product is CASSFRGSYGYTF.

The rearrangement links TRBV7-2 to TRBJ1-1; possibly TRBD1 for D (6 bases). The CDR3 runs to 14 residues. Per the germline V gene, CDR1 is SGHTA and CDR2 is FQGNSA. The germline V and J ends were trimmed by 4 bases and 5 bases, with 14 bases remaining between them. The CDR3 loop reads CASSSQGGVTEAFF. The CDR3 DNA sequence: TGTGCCAGCAGCTCACAGGGAGGGGTTACTGAAGCTTTCTTT.

V is TRBV7-9 and J is TRBJ1-1, with 8 bases identical to TRBD1. J was trimmed by 0 bases and V by 1 base; bases with no gene match: 7. This CDR3 spans 17 amino acids. From germline, CDR1 is SEHNR and CDR2 FQNEAQ (reference sequence). The CDR3 loop is CASSLGQGARLNTEAFF. In DNA form, the CDR3 reads TGTGCCAGCAGCTTAGGCCAGGGGGCGCGTTTGAACACTGAAGCTTTCTTT.

This chain links TRBV5-1 with TRBJ1-1; the D gene is possibly TRBD1 (6 bases). Trimming left V 5 bases short and J 5 bases short, with 22 bases between. Germline V lookup: CDR1 SGHRS, CDR2 YFSETQ. The CDR3 runs to 16 residues. The CDR3 nucleotides read TGCGCCAGCAGTCCACGACGGGGGGGCGCGAGGACTGAAGCTTTCTTT. Amino acid sequence: CASSPRRGGARTEAFF. Full variable domain (remainder filled in from reference TRBV5-1 and TRBJ1-1): KAGVTQTPRYLIKTRGQQVTLSCSPISGHRSVSWYQQTPGQGLQFLFEYFSETQRNKGNFPGRFSGRQFSNSRSEMNVSTLELGDSALYLCASSPRRGGARTEAFFGQGTRLTVV.

The rearrangement joins TRBV18 to TRBJ1-2; the match to TRBD1 covers 8 bases. This CDR3 has 13 residues. With 4 bases clipped from V and 8 bases from J, the junction kept 6 bases outside the gene matches. Germline CDR1 KGHSH, CDR2 LQKENI. The CDR3 DNA follows: TGTGCCAGCTCACGCTCGACAGGGGACGGCTACACCTTC. Encoded protein: CASSRSTGDGYTF.

The chain links TRBV4-1 to TRBJ2-1; no reliable D call. The CDR3 runs 18 residues. Germline V gene data show CDR1 as MGHRA and CDR2 as YSYEKL. V shed 2 bases and J shed 0 bases, with 17 bases lying between them. The CDR3 DNA is TGCGCCAGCAGCCAAAGCCCCCTATCCCCGAGCTCCTACAATGAGCAGTTCTTC. It yields the protein CASSQSPLSPSSYNEQFF.

The chain joins TRBV18 to TRBJ1-2; TRBD1 might be the D (6 bases). The CDR3 totals 13 residues. Trimming took 2 bases from V and 7 from J, leaving 11 bases between them. Germline V gives CDR1 KGHSH, CDR2 LQKENI. Here the CDR3 reads CASSPNRDRGYTF. The CDR3 bases are TGTGCCAGCTCACCAAACAGGGACCGTGGCTACACCTTC.

This clone was recorded many times. The chain combines TRBV28 with TRBJ2-5, with D possibly being TRBD1 (6 bases). TRBJ2-7 matches the DNA end more closely, so the J call is doubtful. In germline, CDR1 is MDHEN, CDR2 SYDVKM. This CDR3 region has 18 residues. CDR3 bases: TGTGCCACCCGAACCGCCGATCTATTTGAGTCAGGGGATAGCGAGCAGTACTTC. Translating gives CATRTADLFESGDSEQYF.

Written as DNA, the CDR3 is TGCGCCAGCCAAGTGTCGGGCCGGCTTCCCCCTTGGTTCTTC. This encodes CASQVSGRLPPWFF. V gene TRBV10-1 combines with J gene TRBJ2-1; D unresolved. CDR1 is WNHNN, CDR2 SYGVQD, per germline (reference sequence). The CDR3 spans 14 residues. V lost 8 bases and J 15 bases, leaving 26 bases between the germline ends.